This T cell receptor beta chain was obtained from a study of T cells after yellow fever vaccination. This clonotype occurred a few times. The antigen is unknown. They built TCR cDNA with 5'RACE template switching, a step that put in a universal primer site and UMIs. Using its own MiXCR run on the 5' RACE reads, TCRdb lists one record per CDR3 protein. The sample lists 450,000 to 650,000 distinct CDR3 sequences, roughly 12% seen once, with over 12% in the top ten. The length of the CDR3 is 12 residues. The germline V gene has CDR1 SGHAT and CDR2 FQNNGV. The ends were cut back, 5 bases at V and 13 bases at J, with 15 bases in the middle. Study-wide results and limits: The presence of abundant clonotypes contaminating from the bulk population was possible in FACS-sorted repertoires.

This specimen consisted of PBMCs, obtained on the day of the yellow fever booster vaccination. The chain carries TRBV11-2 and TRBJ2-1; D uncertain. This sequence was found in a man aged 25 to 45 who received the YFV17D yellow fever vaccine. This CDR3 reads CASSEAPTRQFF. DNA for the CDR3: TGTGCCAGCAGCGAGGCCCCCACTCGCCAGTTCTTC.